These T cell receptor beta chains were read from a single sample in a study of blood T cell repertoires in COVID-19. The method was immunoSEQ multiplex PCR; TCRdb's version includes in-frame clones alone and lacks a portion of them. Among under 110,000 clones listed, 60% to 80% were seen once. What was sequenced was peripheral blood. These receptors were taken from a human donor with acute or convalescent COVID-19. The donor label of this sample is uncertain. CDR3s include the opening cysteine and the closing phenylalanine or tryptophan. A D gene is named only where the DNA matches it firmly. Expanded clones are given a class, and other clones once, few, many or no size at all.

j_gene,d_gene,v_gene,abundance,CDR3aa,CDR3nt
TRBJ2-2,-,TRBV5-1,-,CASSIGTTNTGELFF,TGCGCCAGCAGCATCGGGACAACGAACACCGGGGAGCTGTTTTTT
TRBJ1-1,TRBD1,TRBV6-2/TRBV6-3,-,CASSRTGDTEAFF,TGTGCCAGCAGCCGGACAGGGGACACTGAAGCTTTCTTT
TRBJ1-5,TRBD1,TRBV2,-,CASSLGQGGGNQPQHF,TGTGCCAGCAGTTTGGGACAGGGGGGAGGCAATCAGCCCCAGCATTTT
TRBJ1-1,TRBD1,TRBV20-1,few,CRPTGETEAFF,TGCAGGCCGACAGGGGAAACTGAAGCTTTCTTT
TRBJ1-4,-,TRBV20-1,-,CRVGADEKLFF,TGCAGGGTGGGGGCGGATGAAAAACTGTTTTTT
TRBJ2-1,-,TRBV2,-,CASRDQGTPQFF,TGTGCCAGCAGAGACCAGGGCACCCCACAGTTCTTC
TRBJ2-6,-,TRBV5-1,-,CASSFGGPGVGGANVLTF,TGCGCCAGCAGCTTTGGAGGTCCTGGGGTAGGTGGGGCCAACGTCCTGACTTTC
TRBJ1-4,TRBD1,TRBV4-1,-,CASSQHGTGNEKLFF,TGCGCCAGCAGCCAACACGGGACAGGGAATGAAAAACTGTTTTTT
TRBJ2-3,-,TRBV30,-,CAWSGGHRTDTQYF,TGTGCCTGGAGTGGGGGACACCGCACAGATACGCAGTATTTT
TRBJ1-2,-,TRBV7-9,-,CASSVRDVLGGGYTF,TGTGCCAGCAGCGTCCGGGACGTACTAGGGGGTGGCTACACCTTC
TRBJ1-4,-,TRBV6-5,-,CASSYGGTNEKLFF,TGTGCCAGCAGTTACGGGGGGACTAATGAAAAACTGTTTTTT
TRBJ1-5,TRBD1,TRBV6-6,-,CASSETGQVRPQHF,TGTGCCAGCAGCGAGACAGGGCAGGTGAGGCCCCAGCATTTT
TRBJ1-6,-,TRBV2,-,CASRHESSYNSPLHF,TGTGCCAGCAGGCATGAGAGCTCCTATAATTCACCCCTCCACTTT
TRBJ2-3,TRBD2,TRBV7-3,once,CASSPSGARTDTQYF,TGTGCCAGCAGCCCCAGCGGGGCGAGGACAGATACGCAGTATTTT
TRBJ1-2,-,TRBV9,-,CASSANTVPVRGYTF,TGTGCCAGCAGCGCAAACACAGTCCCCGTACGCGGCTACACCTTC
TRBJ2-2,-,TRBV5-1,-,CASSSITVTNTGELFF,TGCGCCAGCAGCTCGATAACAGTCACGAACACCGGGGAGCTGTTTTTT
TRBJ2-5,TRBD1,TRBV19,-,CASSTLEGALTETQYF,TGTGCCAGTAGTACGCTTGAGGGGGCCCTCACAGAGACCCAGTACTTC
TRBJ2-5,TRBD1,TRBV9,-,CASSAQTGGSKETQYF,TGTGCCAGCAGCGCGCAGACAGGGGGGAGTAAAGAGACCCAGTACTTC
TRBJ2-1,TRBD1,TRBV6-5,-,CASWTGTGAYNEQFF,TGTGCCAGCTGGACCGGGACAGGCGCCTACAATGAGCAGTTCTTC
TRBJ1-6,TRBD1,TRBV2,few,CASSEGTGRNSPLHF,TGTGCCAGCAGTGAAGGGACAGGTCGCAATTCACCCCTCCACTTT
TRBJ1-3,-,TRBV15,-,CATSRDTAGVGNTIYF,TGTGCCACCAGCAGAGATACGGCAGGGGTAGGAAACACCATATATTTT
TRBJ1-2,TRBD1,TRBV19,many,CASKTQGEVGYTF,TGTGCCAGTAAGACACAGGGGGAAGTTGGCTACACCTTC
TRBJ1-2,-,TRBV12-3/TRBV12-4,many,CASTVDRNGYTF,TGTGCCAGCACCGTCGACAGAAATGGCTACACCTTC
TRBJ1-2,-,TRBV12-3/TRBV12-4,once,CASRHGLVGYTF,TGTGCCAGCAGGCACGGACTAGTTGGCTACACCTTC
TRBJ1-3,-,TRBV11-3,-,CTENTLRVGSGNTIYF,TGTACGGAAAACACACTCAGGGTGGGCTCTGGAAACACCATATATTTT
TRBJ2-3,-,TRBV5-1,once,CASSLAGSDTQYF,TGCGCCAGCAGCTTGGCCGGTTCGGATACGCAGTATTTT
TRBJ2-5,-,TRBV2,-,CASSELTVQETQYF,TGTGCCAGCAGTGAATTGACAGTTCAAGAGACCCAGTACTTC
TRBJ2-5,TRBD2,TRBV7-2,-,CASSPGWASGEETQYF,TGTGCCAGCAGCCCCGGATGGGCTAGCGGGGAGGAGACCCAGTACTTC
TRBJ1-2,-,TRBV28,-,CASSLNFYGYTF,TGTGCCAGCAGTCTGAACTTCTATGGCTACACCTTC
TRBJ2-1,-,TRBV5-1,-,CASSLSRDNEQFF,TGCGCCAGCAGCTTGAGTCGGGACAATGAGCAGTTCTTC
TRBJ1-6,-,TRBV2,-,CASSDNLNSPLHF,TGTGCCAGCAGTGATAATCTAAATTCACCCCTCCACTTT
TRBJ2-1,TRBD2,TRBV6-5,-,CASNSGASYNEQFF,TGTGCCAGCAATAGCGGGGCCTCCTACAATGAGCAGTTCTTC
TRBJ1-5,TRBD1,TRBV6-5,few,CATSLTGEFYQPQHF,TGTGCCACCTCACTGACAGGGGAGTTTTATCAGCCCCAGCATTTT
TRBJ2-1,-,TRBV27,few,CASSPPGQINNEQFF,TGTGCCAGCAGTCCTCCGGGACAAATAAACAATGAGCAGTTCTTC
TRBJ1-4,-,TRBV19,few,CASSIRGKVEKLFF,TGTGCCAGTAGTATCAGGGGCAAAGTAGAAAAACTGTTTTTT
TRBJ1-5,-,TRBV12-5,-,CASGLARGGNQPQHF,TGTGCTAGTGGTTTGGCCCGGGGAGGCAATCAGCCCCAGCATTTT
TRBJ2-7,TRBD2,TRBV19,-,CASSIVGGGSYEQYF,TGTGCCAGTAGTATAGTTGGCGGGGGTTCCTACGAGCAGTACTTC
TRBJ1-1,TRBD1,TRBV5-5,-,CASSLLGGSDTEAFF,TGTGCCAGCAGTTTACTAGGGGGCTCCGACACTGAAGCTTTCTTT
TRBJ1-2,-,TRBV7-2,-,CASGGQLNYGYTF,TGTGCCAGCGGGGGACAACTTAACTATGGCTACACCTTC
TRBJ1-4,TRBD1,TRBV7-8,-,CASSVSGSGTGVLNEKLFF,TGTGCCAGCAGCGTCAGCGGATCCGGGACAGGGGTTCTTAATGAAAAACTGTTTTTT
TRBJ1-3,-,TRBV6-5,-,CASSPDRSPGNTIYF,TGTGCCAGCAGTCCCGACAGGTCGCCAGGAAACACCATATATTTT
TRBJ2-7,-,TRBV18,few,CASSPEGFRYEQYF,TGTGCCAGCTCACCAGAGGGATTCCGCTACGAGCAGTACTTC